This paragraph covers one T cell receptor beta chain sequence. The antigen remains undetermined. The CD8 memory fraction combined CD45RO+ cells with TemRA cells (CCR7-negative CD45RA+). This entry belongs to a study of shared clonotypes between healthy human individuals. Study conclusions and caveats: Shared clonotypes: roughly 5% naive CD4, 3% to 3.5% naive CD8, about 2.4% memory CD4, 0.4% memory CD8.

CDR1 is SGHRS, CDR2 YFSETQ, per germline. V lost 0 bases to trimming and J lost 8 bases; unmatched junction nucleotides: 6. The CDR3 has 14 residues. Deep level was the assay's run setting. This table comes from immunoSEQ multiplex PCR, and its TCRdb copy is limited to in-frame clones, with some not included. Of about 380,000 clones detected, approximately 97% appear once; the ten largest clones hold around 0.29%. The sequence derives from a man aged 30 to 39 in good health. The chain employs TRBV5-1 and TRBJ1-2, with 8 bases matching TRBD1. The specimen was memory CD8+ T cells sorted from blood. Subset given: CD45RO+ cells pooled with CCR7-negative TemRA cells. The CDR3 DNA reads TGCGCCAGCAGCTTGGCGTGGACAGGGATCGGCTACACCTTC. Residues: CASSLAWTGIGYTF.